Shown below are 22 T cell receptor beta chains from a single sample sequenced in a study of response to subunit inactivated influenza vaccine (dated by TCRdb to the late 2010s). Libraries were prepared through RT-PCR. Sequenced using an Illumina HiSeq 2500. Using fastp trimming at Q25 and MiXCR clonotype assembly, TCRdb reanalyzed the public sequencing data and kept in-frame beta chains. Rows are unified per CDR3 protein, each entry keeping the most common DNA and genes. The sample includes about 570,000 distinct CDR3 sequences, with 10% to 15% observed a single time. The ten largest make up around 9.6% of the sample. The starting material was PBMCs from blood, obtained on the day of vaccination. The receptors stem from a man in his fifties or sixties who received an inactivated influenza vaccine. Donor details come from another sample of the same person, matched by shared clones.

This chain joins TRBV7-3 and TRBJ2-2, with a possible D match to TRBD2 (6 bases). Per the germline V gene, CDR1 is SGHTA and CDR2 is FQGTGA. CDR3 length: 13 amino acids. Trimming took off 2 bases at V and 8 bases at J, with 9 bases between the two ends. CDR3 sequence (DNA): TGTGCCAGCAGCTTATACGGGAGTGGGGAGCTGTTTTTT. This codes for CASSLYGSGELFF.

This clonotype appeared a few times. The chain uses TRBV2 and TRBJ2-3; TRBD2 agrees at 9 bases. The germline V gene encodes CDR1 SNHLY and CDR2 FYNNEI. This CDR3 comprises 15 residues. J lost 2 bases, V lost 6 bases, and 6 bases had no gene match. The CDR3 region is CASRATSGNTDTQYF. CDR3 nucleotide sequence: TGTGCCAGCAGAGCGACTAGCGGTAACACAGATACGCAGTATTTT.

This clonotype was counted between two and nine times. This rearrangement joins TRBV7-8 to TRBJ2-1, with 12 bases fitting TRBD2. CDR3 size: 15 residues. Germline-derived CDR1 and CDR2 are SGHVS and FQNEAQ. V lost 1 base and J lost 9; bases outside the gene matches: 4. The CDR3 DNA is TGTGCCAGCAGCTTAGTGGTGACTAGCGGGGGTGAGCAGTTCTTC. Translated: CASSLVVTSGGEQFF.

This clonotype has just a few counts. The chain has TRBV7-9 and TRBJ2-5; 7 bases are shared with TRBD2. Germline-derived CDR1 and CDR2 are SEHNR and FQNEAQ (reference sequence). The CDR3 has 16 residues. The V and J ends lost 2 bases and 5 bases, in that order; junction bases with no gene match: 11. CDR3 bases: TGTGCCAGCAGCTTATGGGGAGGGGTGGATTGGGAGACCCAGTACTTC. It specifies CASSLWGGVDWETQYF.

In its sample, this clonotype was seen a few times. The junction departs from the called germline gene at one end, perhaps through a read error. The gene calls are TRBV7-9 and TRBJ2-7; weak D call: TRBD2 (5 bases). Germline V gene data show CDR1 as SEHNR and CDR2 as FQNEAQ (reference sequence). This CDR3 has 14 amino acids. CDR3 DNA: TGTTCCAGCAGCTTAGCGTCTGGGGCCTACGAGCAGTACTTC. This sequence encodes CSSSLASGAYEQYF.

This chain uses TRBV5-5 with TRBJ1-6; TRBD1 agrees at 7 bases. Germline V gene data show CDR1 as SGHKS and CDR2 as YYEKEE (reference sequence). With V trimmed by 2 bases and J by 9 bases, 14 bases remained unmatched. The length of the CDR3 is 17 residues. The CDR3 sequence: CASSFTRDSSRSSPLHF. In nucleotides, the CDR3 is TGTGCCAGCAGCTTTACCCGGGACAGCTCACGAAGTTCACCCCTCCACTTT.

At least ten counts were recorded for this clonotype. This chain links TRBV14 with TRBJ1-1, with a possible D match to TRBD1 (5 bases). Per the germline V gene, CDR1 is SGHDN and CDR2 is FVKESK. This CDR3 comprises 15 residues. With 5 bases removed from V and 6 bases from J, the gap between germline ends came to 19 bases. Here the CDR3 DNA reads TGTGCCAGCAGCTCATTTCCGGGGGGAATCGCTGAAGCTTTCTTT. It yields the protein CASSSFPGGIAEAFF.

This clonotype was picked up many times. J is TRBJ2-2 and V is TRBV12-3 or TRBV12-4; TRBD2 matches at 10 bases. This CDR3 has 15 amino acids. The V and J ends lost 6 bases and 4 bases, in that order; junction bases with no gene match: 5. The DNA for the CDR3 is TGTGCCAGCAGAACCGGGACTAGCGTCACCGGGGAGCTGTTTTTT. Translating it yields CASRTGTSVTGELFF.

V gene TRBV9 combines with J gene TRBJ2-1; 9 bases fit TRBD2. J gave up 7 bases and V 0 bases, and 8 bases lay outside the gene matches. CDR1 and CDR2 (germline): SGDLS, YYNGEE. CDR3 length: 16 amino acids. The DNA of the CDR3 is TGTGCCAGCAGCGTAGCTCTTAGCGGGAGAGGGAATGAGCAGTTCTTC. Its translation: CASSVALSGRGNEQFF.

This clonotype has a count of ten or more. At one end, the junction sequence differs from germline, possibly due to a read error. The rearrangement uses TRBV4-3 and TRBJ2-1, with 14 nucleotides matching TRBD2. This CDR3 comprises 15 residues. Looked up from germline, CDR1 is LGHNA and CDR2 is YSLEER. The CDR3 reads CASSQGLAGGNEQFF. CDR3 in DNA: TGTGCCAGCAGCCAAGGACTAGCGGGAGGCAATGAGCAGTTCTTC.

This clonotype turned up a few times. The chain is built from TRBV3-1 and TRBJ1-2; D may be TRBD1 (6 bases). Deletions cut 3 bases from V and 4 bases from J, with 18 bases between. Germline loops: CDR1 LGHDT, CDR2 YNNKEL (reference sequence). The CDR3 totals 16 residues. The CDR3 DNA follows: TGTGCCAGCAGCCAGATACCCGGGACATCCCCCTATGGCTACACCTTC. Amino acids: CASSQIPGTSPYGYTF. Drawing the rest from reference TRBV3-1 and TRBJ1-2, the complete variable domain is DTAVSQTPKYLVTQMGNDKSIKCEQNLGHDTMYWYKQDSKKFLKIMFSYNNKELIINETVPNRFSPKSPDKAHLNLHINSLELGDSAVYFCASSQIPGTSPYGYTFGSGTRLTVV.

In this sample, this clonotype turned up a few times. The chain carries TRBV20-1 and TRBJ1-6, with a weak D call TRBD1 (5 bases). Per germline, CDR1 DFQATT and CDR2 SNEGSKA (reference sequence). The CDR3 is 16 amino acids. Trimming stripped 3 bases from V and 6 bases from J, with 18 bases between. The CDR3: CSARGVRADGNSPLHF. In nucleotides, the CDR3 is TGCAGTGCTAGGGGGGTTAGGGCCGACGGTAATTCACCCCTCCACTTT.

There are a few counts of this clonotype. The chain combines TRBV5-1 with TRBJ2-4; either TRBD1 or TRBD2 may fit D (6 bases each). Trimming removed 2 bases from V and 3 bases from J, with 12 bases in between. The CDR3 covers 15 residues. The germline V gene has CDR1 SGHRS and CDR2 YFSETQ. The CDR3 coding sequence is TGCGCCAGCAGCTTCGGAGGGGGACTCAAAAACATTCAGTACTTC. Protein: CASSFGGGLKNIQYF. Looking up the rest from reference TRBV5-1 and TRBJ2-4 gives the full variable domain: KAGVTQTPRYLIKTRGQQVTLSCSPISGHRSVSWYQQTPGQGLQFLFEYFSETQRNKGNFPGRFSGRQFSNSRSEMNVSTLELGDSALYLCASSFGGGLKNIQYFGAGTRLSVL.

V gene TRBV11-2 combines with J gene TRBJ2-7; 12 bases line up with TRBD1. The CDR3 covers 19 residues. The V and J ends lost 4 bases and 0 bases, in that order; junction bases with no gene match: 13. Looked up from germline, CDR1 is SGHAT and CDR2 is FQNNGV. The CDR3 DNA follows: TGTGCCAGCAGCTCCCGAGCCGGGACAGGGGGCAATTTCTCCTACGAGCAGTACTTC. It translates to CASSSRAGTGGNFSYEQYF.

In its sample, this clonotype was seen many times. Here the CDR3 DNA reads TGCGCCAGCAGTGTTTATAGCAATCAGCCCCAGCATTTT. Protein product: CASSVYSNQPQHF. This chain connects TRBV10-2 to TRBJ1-5; D is undetermined. V lost 4 bases and J lost 0, with 4 bases in between. This CDR3 has 13 amino acids. The germline gives CDR1 WSHSY, CDR2 SAAADI.

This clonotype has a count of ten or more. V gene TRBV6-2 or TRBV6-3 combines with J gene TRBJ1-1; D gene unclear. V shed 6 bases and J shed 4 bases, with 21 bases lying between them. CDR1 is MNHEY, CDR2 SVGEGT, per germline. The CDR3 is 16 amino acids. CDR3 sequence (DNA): TGTGCCAGCAGCTCCTGGTCCTCCTCTTACCCCACTGAAGCTTTCTTT. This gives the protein CASSSWSSSYPTEAFF.

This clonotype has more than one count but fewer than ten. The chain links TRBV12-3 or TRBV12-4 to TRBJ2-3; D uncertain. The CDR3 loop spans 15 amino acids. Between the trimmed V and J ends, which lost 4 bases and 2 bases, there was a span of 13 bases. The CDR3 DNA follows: TGTGCCAGCAGTTATTCTAGGGATTACACAGATACGCAGTATTTT. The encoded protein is CASSYSRDYTDTQYF.

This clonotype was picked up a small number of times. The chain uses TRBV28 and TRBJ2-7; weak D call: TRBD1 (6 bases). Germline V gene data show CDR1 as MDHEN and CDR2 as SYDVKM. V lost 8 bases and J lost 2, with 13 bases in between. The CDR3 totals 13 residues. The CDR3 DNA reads TGTGCCAGCGGGAAGGGGGTAACCTACGAGCAGTACTTC. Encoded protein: CASGKGVTYEQYF. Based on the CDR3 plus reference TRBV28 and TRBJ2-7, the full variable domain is DVKVTQSSRYLVKRTGEKVFLECVQDMDHENMFWYRQDPGLGLRLIYFSYDVKMKEKGDIPEGYSVSREKKERFSLILESASTNQTSMYLCASGKGVTYEQYFGPGTRLTVT.

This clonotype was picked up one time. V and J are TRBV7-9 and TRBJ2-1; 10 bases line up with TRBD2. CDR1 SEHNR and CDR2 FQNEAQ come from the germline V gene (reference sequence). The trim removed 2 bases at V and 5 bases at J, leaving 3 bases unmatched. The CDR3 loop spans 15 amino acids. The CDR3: CASSLQREGHNEQFF. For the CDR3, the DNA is TGTGCCAGCAGCTTACAGCGGGAGGGCCACAATGAGCAGTTCTTC.

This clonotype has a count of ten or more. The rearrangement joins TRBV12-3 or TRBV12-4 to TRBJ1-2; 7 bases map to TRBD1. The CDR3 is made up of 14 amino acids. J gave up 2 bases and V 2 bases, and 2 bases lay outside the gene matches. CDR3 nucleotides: TGTGCCAGCAGTTTACGACAGGGAAACTATGGCTACACCTTC. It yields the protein CASSLRQGNYGYTF.

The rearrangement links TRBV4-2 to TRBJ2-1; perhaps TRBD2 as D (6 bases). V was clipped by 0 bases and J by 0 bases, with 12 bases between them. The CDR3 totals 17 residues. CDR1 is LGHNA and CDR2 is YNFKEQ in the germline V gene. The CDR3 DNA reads TGTGCCAGCAGCCAAGAACCGGGAGTGAGCTCCTACAATGAGCAGTTCTTC. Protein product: CASSQEPGVSSYNEQFF.

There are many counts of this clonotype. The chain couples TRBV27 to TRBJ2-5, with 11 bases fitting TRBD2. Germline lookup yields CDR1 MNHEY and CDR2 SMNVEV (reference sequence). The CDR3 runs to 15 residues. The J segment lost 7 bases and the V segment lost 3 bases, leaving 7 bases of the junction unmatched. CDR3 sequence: CASSLSGTSGVTQYF. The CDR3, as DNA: TGTGCCAGCAGTTTGTCTGGGACTAGCGGAGTGACCCAGTACTTC.